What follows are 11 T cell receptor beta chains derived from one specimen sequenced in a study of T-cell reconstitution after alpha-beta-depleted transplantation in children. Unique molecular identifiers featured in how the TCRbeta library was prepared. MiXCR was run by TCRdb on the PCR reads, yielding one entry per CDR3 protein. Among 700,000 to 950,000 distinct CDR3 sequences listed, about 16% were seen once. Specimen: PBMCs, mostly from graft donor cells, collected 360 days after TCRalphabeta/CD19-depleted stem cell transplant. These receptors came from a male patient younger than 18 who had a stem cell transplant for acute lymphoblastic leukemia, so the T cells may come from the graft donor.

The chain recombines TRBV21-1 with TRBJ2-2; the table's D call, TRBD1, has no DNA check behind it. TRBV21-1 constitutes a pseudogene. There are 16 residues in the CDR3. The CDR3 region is CASSKGQGANTGELFF. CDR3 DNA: TGTGCCAGCAGCAAAGGTCAGGGGGCGAACACCGGGGAGCTGTTTTTT.

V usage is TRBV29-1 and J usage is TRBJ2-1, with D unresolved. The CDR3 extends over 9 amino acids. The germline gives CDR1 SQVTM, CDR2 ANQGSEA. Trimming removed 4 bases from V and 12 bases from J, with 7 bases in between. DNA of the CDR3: TGCAGCGTTGCCCCCGGGCAGTTCTTC. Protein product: CSVAPGQFF.

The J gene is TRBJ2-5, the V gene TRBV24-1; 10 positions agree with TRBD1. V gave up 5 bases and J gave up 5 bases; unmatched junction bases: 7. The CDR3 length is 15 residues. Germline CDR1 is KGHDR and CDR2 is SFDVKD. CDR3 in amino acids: CATSGIGTGEETQYF. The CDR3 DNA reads TGTGCCACCAGTGGTATTGGGACAGGGGAGGAGACCCAGTACTTC.

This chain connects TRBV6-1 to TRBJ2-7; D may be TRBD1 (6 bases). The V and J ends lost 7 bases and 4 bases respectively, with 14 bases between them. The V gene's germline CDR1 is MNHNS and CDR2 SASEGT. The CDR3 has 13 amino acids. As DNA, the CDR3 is TGTGCCAGCAATCGACAGGAACGGTACGAGCAGTACTTC. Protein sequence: CASNRQERYEQYF.

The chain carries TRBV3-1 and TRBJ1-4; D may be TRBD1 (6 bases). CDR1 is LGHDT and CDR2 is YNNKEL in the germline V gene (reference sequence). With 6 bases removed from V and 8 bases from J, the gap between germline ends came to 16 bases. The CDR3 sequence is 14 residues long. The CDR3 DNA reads TGTGCCAGCAGACTTTCACAGGGCCGGGAAAAACTGTTTTTT. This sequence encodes CASRLSQGREKLFF. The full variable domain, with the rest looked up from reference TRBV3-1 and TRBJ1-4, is DTAVSQTPKYLVTQMGNDKSIKCEQNLGHDTMYWYKQDSKKFLKIMFSYNNKELIINETVPNRFSPKSPDKAHLNLHINSLELGDSAVYFCASRLSQGREKLFFGSGTQLSVL.

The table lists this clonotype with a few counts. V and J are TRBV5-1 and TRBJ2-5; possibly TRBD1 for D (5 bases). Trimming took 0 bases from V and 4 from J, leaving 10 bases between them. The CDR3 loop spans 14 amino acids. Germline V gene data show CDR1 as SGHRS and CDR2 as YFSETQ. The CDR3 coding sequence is TGCGCCAGCAGCTTGGCCAGGGAATTAGAGACCCAGTACTTC. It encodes CASSLARELETQYF.

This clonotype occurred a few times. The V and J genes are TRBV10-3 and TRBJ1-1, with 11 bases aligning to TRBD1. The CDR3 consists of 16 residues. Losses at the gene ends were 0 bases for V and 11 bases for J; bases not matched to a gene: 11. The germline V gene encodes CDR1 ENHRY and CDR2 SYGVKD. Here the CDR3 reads CAISESDGQGAIAAFF. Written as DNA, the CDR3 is TGTGCCATCAGTGAGTCGGACGGACAGGGGGCAATCGCGGCTTTCTTT.

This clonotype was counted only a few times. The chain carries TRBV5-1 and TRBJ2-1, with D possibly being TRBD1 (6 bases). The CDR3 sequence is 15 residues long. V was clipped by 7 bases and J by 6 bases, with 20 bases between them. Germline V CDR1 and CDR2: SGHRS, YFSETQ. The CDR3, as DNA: TGCGCCAGCGAATCAGGGGTAGTGGGGAGCAATGAGCAGTTCTTC. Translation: CASESGVVGSNEQFF. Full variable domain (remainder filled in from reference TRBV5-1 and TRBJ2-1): KAGVTQTPRYLIKTRGQQVTLSCSPISGHRSVSWYQQTPGQGLQFLFEYFSETQRNKGNFPGRFSGRQFSNSRSEMNVSTLELGDSALYLCASESGVVGSNEQFFGPGTRLTVL.

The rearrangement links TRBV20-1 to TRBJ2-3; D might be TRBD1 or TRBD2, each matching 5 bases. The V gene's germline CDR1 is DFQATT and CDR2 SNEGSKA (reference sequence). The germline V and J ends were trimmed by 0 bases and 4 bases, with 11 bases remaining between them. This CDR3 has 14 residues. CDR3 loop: CSARDPQGADTQYF. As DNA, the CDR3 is TGCAGTGCTAGAGATCCCCAGGGAGCAGATACGCAGTATTTT.

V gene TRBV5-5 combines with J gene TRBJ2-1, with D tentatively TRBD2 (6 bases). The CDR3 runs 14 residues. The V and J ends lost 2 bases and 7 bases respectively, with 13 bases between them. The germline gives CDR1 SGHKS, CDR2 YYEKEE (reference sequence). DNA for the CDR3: TGTGCCAGCAGCTTATGGAGGGAGAGAAATGAGCAGTTCTTC. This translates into CASSLWRERNEQFF.

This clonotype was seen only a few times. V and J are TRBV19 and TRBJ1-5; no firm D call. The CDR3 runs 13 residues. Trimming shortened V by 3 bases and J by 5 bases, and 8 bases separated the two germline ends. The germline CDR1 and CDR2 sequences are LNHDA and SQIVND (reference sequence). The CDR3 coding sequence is TGTGCCAGTAGTATCGGGCTTCATCAGCCCCAGCATTTT. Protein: CASSIGLHQPQHF. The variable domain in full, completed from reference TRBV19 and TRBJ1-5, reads DGGITQSPKYLFRKEGQNVTLSCEQNLNHDAMYWYRQDPGQGLRLIYYSQIVNDFQKGDIAEGYSVSREKKESFPLTVTSAQKNPTAFYLCASSIGLHQPQHFGDGTRLSIL.